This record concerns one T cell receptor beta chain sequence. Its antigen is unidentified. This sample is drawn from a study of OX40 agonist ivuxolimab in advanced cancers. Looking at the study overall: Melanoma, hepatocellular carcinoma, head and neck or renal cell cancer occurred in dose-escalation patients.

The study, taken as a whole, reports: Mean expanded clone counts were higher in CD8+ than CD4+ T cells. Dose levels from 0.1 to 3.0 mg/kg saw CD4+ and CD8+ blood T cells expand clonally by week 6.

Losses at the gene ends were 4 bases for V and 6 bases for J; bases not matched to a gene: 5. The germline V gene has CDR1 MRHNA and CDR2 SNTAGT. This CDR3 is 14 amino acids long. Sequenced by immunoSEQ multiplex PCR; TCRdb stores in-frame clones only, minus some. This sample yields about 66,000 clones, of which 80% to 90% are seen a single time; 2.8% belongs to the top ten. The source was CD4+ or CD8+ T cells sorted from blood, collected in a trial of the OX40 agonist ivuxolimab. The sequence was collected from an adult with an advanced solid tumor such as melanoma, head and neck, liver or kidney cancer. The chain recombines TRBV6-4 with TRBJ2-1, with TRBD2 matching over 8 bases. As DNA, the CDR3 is TGTGCCAGCAGTGCGGCTAGCGGGCTCAATGAGCAGTTCTTC. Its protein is CASSAASGLNEQFF.